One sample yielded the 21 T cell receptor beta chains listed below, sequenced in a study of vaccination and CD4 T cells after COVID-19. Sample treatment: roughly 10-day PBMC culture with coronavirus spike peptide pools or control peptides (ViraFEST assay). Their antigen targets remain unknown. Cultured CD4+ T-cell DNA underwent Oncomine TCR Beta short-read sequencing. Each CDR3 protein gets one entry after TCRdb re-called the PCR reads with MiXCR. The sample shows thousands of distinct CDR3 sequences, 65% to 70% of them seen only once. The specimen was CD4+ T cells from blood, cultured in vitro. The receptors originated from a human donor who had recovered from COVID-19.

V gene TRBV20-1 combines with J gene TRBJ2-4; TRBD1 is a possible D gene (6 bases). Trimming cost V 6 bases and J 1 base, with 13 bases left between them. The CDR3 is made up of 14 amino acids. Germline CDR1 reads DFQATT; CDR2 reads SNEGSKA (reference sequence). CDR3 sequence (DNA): TGCAGTGCCGGAGGTACAGGGGCCAAAAACATTCAGTACTTC. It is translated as CSAGGTGAKNIQYF.

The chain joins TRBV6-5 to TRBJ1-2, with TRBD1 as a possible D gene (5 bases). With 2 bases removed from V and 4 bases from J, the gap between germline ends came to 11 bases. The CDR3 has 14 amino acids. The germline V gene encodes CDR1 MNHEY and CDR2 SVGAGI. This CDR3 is CASSYGGEGYGYTF. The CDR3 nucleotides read TGTGCCAGCAGTTACGGGGGGGAAGGCTATGGCTACACCTTC.

DNA for the CDR3: TGTGCCAGCAGTTACTCCAGGGTGTATAATGAGCAGTTCTTC. Translated, it gives CASSYSRVYNEQFF. This chain uses TRBV6-5 with TRBJ2-1; D is perhaps TRBD1 (5 bases). V lost 0 bases to trimming and J lost 7 bases, with 10 bases between them. The CDR3 has 14 amino acids. CDR1 and CDR2 (germline): MNHEY, SVGAGI.

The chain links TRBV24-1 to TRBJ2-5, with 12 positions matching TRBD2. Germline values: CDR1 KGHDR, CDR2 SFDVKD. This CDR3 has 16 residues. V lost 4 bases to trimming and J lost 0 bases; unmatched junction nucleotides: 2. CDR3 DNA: TGTGCCACCAGTGACCGACTAGCGGGAGACCAAGAGACCCAGTACTTC. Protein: CATSDRLAGDQETQYF.

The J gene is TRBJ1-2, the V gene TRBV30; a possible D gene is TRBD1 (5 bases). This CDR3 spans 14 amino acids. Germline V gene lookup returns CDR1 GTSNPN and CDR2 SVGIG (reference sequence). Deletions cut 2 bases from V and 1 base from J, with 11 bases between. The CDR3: CAWSKGAINYGYTF. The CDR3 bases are TGTGCCTGGAGTAAAGGGGCAATTAACTATGGCTACACCTTC.

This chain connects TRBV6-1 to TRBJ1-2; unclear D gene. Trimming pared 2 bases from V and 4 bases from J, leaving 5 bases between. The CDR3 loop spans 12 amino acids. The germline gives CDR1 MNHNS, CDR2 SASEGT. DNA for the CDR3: TGTGCCAGCAGTGAAAACACCTATGGCTACACCTTC. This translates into CASSENTYGYTF.

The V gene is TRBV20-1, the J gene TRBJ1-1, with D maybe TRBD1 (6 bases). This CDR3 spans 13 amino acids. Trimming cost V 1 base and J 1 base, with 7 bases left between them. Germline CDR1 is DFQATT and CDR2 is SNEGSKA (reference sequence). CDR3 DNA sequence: TGCAGTGCTAGAGGACAGGCGAACACTGAAGCTTTCTTT. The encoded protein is CSARGQANTEAFF.

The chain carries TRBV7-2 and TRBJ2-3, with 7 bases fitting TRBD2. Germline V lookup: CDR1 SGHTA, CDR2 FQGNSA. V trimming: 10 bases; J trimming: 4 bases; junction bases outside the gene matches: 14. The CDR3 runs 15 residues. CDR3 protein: CATRLAAMGPDTQYF. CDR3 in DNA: TGTGCCACCAGGCTAGCGGCCATGGGGCCAGATACGCAGTATTTT.

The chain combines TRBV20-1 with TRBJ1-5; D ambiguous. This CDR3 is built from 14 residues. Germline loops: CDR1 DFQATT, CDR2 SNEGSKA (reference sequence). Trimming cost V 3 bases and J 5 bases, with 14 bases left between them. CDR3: CSARAGRGDQPQHF. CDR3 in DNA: TGCAGTGCTAGGGCGGGCCGGGGTGATCAGCCCCAGCATTTT.

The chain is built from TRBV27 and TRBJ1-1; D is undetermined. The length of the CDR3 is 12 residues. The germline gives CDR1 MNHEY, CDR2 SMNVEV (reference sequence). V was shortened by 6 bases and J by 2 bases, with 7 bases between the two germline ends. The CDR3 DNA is TGTGCCAGCAGGAAGACCAACACTGAAGCTTTCTTT. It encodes CASRKTNTEAFF.

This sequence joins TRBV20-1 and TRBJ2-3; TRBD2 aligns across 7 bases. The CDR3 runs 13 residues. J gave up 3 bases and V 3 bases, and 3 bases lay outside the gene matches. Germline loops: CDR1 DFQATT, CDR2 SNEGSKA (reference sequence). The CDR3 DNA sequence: TGCAGTGCTAGGACTAGCTGGACAGATACGCAGTATTTT. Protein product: CSARTSWTDTQYF.

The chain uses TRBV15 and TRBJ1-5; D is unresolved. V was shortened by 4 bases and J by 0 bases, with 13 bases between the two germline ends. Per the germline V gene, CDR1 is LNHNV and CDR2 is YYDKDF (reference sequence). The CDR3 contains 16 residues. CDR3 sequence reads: CATSNRDTYSNQPQHF. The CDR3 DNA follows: TGTGCCACCAGCAATCGGGATACCTATAGCAATCAGCCCCAGCATTTT. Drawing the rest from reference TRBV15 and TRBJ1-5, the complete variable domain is DAMVIQNPRYQVTQFGKPVTLSCSQTLNHNVMYWYQQKSSQAPKLLFHYYDKDFNNEADTPDNFQSRRPNTSFCFLDIRSPGLGDTAMYLCATSNRDTYSNQPQHFGDGTRLSIL.

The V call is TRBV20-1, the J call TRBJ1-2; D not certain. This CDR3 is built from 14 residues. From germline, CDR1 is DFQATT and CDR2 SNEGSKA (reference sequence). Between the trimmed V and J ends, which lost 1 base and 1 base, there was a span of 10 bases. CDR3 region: CSARVPPGNYGYTF. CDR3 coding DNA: TGCAGTGCTAGAGTACCCCCGGGTAACTATGGCTACACCTTC.

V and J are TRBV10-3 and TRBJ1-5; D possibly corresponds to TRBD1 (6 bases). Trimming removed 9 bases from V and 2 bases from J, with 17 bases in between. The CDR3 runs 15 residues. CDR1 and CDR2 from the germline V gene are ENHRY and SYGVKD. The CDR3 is CAIGSGAWGNQPQHF. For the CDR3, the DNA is TGTGCCATAGGATCAGGGGCATGGGGCAATCAGCCCCAGCATTTT.

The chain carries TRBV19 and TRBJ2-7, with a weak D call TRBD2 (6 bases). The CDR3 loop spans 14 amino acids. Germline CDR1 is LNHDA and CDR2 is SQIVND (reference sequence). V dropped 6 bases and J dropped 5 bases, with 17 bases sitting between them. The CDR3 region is CASRRRGSGNEQYF. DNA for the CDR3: TGTGCCAGTAGACGTCGGGGGAGTGGAAACGAGCAGTACTTC.

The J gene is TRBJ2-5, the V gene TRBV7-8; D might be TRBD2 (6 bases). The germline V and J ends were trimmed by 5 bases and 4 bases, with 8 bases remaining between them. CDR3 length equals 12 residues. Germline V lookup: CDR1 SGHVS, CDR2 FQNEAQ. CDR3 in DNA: TGTGCCAGCAGCACGGGACTAGAGACCCAGTACTTC. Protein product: CASSTGLETQYF.

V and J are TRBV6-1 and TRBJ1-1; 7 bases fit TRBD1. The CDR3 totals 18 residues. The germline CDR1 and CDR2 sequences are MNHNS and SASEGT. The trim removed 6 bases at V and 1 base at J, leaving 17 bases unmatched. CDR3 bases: TGTGCCAGCAGCCACAGACAAGACTCGGGACAGAAGAACACTGAAGCTTTCTTT. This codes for CASSHRQDSGQKNTEAFF.

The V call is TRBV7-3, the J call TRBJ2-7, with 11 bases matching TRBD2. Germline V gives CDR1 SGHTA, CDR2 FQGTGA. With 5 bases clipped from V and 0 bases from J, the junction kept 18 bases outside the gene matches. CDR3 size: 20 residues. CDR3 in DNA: TGTGCCAGCAGCGTAATCATGACTAGCGGGGTCCCTTCTTTCTCCTACGAGCAGTACTTC. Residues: CASSVIMTSGVPSFSYEQYF. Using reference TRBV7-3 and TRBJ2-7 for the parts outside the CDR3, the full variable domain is GAGVSQTPSNKVTEKGKYVELRCDPISGHTALYWYRQSLGQGPEFLIYFQGTGAADDSGLPNDRFFAVRPEGSVSTLKIQRTERGDSAVYLCASSVIMTSGVPSFSYEQYFGPGTRLTVT.

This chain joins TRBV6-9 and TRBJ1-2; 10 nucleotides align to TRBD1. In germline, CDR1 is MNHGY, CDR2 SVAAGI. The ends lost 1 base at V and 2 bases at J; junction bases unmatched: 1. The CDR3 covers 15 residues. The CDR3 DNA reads TGTGCCAGCAGTTATTTGGGACAGGGGAACTATGGCTACACCTTC. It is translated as CASSYLGQGNYGYTF.

The CDR3 region has the DNA TGTGCCAGCAGCCGAGAGGACAGGGAAGAGACCCAGTACTTC. It codes for CASSREDREETQYF. The chain couples TRBV7-9 to TRBJ2-5; TRBD1 agrees at 8 bases. Trimming removed 5 bases from V and 3 bases from J; junction bases left unmatched: 5. The germline gives CDR1 SEHNR, CDR2 FQNEAQ (reference sequence). This CDR3 contains 14 residues.

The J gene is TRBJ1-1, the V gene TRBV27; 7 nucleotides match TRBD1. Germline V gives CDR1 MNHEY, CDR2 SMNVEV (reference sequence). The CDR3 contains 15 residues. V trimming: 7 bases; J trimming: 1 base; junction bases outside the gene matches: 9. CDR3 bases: TGTGCCAGCACTCCCTCCCGGGACAGGAACACTGAAGCTTTCTTT. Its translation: CASTPSRDRNTEAFF.